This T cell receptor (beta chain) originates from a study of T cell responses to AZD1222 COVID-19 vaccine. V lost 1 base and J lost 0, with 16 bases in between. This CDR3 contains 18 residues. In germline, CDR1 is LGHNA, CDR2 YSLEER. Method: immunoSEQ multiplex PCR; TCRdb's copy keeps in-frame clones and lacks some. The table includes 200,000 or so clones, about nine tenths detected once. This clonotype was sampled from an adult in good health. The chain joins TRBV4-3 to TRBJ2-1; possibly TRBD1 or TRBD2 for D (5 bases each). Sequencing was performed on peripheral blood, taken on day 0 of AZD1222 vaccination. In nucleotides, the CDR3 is TGCGCCAGCAGCCAAGTAGGAGGATGGGGGTCCTCCTACAATGAGCAGTTCTTC. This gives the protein CASSQVGGWGSSYNEQFF.